This T cell receptor beta chain stems from a study of CD8 T cells in Susac syndrome. Study conclusions and caveats: The authors acknowledged that their TCR sequencing and HLA analysis involved a relatively small number of individuals.

V was cut by 1 base and J by 4 bases, with 13 bases left in between. Per germline, CDR1 MGHRA and CDR2 YSYEKL. The CDR3 runs 15 residues. Note on this clonotype: Its target is not known.

With random hexamers, reverse transcription was performed on 0.5 to 1 ug of RNA. In TCRdb, the immunoSEQ multiplex PCR reads were re-called with MiXCR into one record per CDR3 protein. The sample includes 400,000 or so distinct CDR3 sequences, 85% to 90% of them seen just once. Sequencing of TCR beta covered CD8+ and CD4+ T cells obtained from blood. Sequencing input: CD8+ T cells from PBMCs. The chain is built from TRBV4-1 and TRBJ1-1, with no clear D. This TCR was sampled from a human donor with multiple sclerosis. CDR3 coding DNA: TGCGCCAGCAGCCAAGTTAGGGCAGGAGGCACTGAAGCTTTCTTT. Its protein is CASSQVRAGGTEAFF.